The rows below give T cell receptor beta chains drawn from one sample of a study of blood T cell repertoires in COVID-19. Produced via immunoSEQ multiplex PCR; TCRdb's table is partial and in-frame only. The sample has around 150,000 clones; approximately 93% are singletons. The sequenced sample was peripheral blood. The receptor set was obtained from a woman aged 55-70 years with COVID-19, enrolled during active disease. CDR3s include the opening cysteine and the closing phenylalanine or tryptophan. Fields, in order: V gene, D gene, J gene, CDR3 protein. The D gene is left open where the match is weak.

V gene: TRBV6-5
D gene: TRBD1
J gene: TRBJ1-1
CDR3 protein: CASRTGGGGEAFF

V gene: TRBV24-1
D gene: TRBD1
J gene: TRBJ2-2
CDR3 protein: CATSDHRTGTGELFF

V gene: TRBV5-1
D gene: TRBD1
J gene: TRBJ1-2
CDR3 protein: CASSIEGQGYGYTF

V gene: TRBV5-1
D gene: -
J gene: TRBJ1-1
CDR3 protein: CASSLFEQGLNTEAFF

V gene: TRBV7-8
D gene: TRBD2
J gene: TRBJ2-3
CDR3 protein: CASSPPWTSTENSTDTQYF

V gene: TRBV27
D gene: TRBD1
J gene: TRBJ1-2
CDR3 protein: CASRGQGFYGYTF

V gene: TRBV28
D gene: -
J gene: TRBJ1-1
CDR3 protein: CASSLQATEAFF

V gene: TRBV4-3
D gene: -
J gene: TRBJ1-2
CDR3 protein: CASSQDRGQDAYGYTF

V gene: TRBV6-5
D gene: TRBD1
J gene: TRBJ1-5
CDR3 protein: CASKPRDRANQPQHF

V gene: TRBV2
D gene: -
J gene: TRBJ1-5
CDR3 protein: CASSDRQGNQPQHF

V gene: TRBV25-1
D gene: TRBD1
J gene: TRBJ2-7
CDR3 protein: CASRGQGPYEQYF

V gene: TRBV6-2/TRBV6-3
D gene: -
J gene: TRBJ1-2
CDR3 protein: CASSYTDRSGYTF

V gene: TRBV9
D gene: TRBD2
J gene: TRBJ2-3
CDR3 protein: CASSPPRGLAGQDTQYF

V gene: TRBV2
D gene: TRBD1
J gene: TRBJ2-7
CDR3 protein: CASRRTGDFYEQYF

V gene: TRBV9
D gene: -
J gene: TRBJ1-1
CDR3 protein: CASSVVGMDQGEAFF

V gene: TRBV4-1
D gene: TRBD2
J gene: TRBJ2-5
CDR3 protein: CASSQRGGSGETQYF